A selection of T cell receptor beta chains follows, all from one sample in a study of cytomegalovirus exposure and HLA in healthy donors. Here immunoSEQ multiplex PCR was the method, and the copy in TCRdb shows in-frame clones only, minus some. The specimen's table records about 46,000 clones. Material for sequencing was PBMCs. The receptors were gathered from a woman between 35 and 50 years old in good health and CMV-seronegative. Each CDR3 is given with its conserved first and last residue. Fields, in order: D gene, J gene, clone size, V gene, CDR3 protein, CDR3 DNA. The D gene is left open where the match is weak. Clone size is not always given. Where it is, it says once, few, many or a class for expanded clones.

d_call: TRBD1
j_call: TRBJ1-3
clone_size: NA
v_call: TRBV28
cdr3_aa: CASRGQVHPSSGNTIYF
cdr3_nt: TGTGCCAGCAGGGGACAGGTCCACCCGAGCTCTGGAAACACCATATATTTT

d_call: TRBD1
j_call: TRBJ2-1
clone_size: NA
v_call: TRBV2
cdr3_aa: CASRDRDVAYNEQFF
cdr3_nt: TGTGCCAGCAGAGACAGGGACGTGGCCTACAATGAGCAGTTCTTC

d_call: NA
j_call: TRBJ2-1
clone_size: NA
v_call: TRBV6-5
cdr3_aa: CASSYGHDEQFF
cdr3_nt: TGTGCCAGCAGTTACGGCCACGATGAGCAGTTCTTC

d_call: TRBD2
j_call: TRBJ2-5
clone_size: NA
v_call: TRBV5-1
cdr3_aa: CASSLVGLAGVQETQYF
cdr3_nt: TGCGCCAGCAGCTTGGTGGGACTAGCGGGGGTTCAAGAGACCCAGTACTTC

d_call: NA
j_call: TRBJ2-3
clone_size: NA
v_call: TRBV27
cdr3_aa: CASSLFQSGGTDTQYF
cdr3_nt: TGTGCCAGCAGTTTGTTCCAGTCAGGGGGCACAGATACGCAGTATTTT

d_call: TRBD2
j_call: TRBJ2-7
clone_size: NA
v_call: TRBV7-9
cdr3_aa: CASSRLAGLYEQYF
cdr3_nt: TGTGCCAGCAGCCGACTAGCGGGACTCTACGAGCAGTACTTC

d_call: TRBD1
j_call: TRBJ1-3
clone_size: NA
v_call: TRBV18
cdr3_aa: CASSPPGRGIGNTIYF
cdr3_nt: TGTGCCAGCTCACCACCTGGCAGGGGGATAGGAAACACCATATATTTT

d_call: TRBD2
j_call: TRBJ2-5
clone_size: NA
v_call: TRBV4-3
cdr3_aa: CASSSHLSGYQETQYF
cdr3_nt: TGCGCCAGCAGTTCCCACCTTAGCGGGTACCAAGAGACCCAGTACTTC

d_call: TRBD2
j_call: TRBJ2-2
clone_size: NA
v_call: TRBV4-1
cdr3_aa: CASSQDLGLAGGRSNTGELFF
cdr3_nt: TGCGCCAGCAGCCAAGACCTGGGACTAGCGGGAGGGAGATCGAACACCGGGGAGCTGTTTTTT

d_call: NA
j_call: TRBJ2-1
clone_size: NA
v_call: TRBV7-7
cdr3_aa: CASSLAPSDYNEQFF
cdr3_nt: TGTGCTAGCAGCTTAGCTCCTAGCGACTACAATGAGCAGTTCTTC

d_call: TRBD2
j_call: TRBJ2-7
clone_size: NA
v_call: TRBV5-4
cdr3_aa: CASSLGEGYEQYF
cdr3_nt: TGTGCCAGCAGCTTGGGGGAGGGGTACGAGCAGTACTTC

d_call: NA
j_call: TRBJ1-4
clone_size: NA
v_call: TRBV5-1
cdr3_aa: CASSYTGFGEKLFF
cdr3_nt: TGCGCCAGCAGCTACACAGGGTTTGGGGAAAAACTGTTTTTT

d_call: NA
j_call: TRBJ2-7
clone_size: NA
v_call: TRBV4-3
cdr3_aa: CASSQEVGAEYEQYF
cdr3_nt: TGCGCCAGCAGCCAAGAGGTGGGGGCGGAGTACGAGCAGTACTTC

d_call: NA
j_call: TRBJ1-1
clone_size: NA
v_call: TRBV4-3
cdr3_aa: CASSQNRVGTEAFF
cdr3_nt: TGCGCCAGCAGCCAAAACAGGGTTGGGACTGAAGCTTTCTTT

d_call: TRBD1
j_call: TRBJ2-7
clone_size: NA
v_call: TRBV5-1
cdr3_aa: CASSTDLTGSSYEQYF
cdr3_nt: TGCGCCAGCAGCACGGACTTGACAGGGAGCTCCTACGAGCAGTACTTC

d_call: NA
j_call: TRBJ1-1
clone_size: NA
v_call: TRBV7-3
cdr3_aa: CASSQGGATEAFF
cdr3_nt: TGTGCCAGCAGCCAGGGAGGGGCCACTGAAGCTTTCTTT

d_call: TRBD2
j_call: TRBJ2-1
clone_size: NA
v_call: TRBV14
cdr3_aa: CASSQDPPGLAGGGYEQFF
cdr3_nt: TGTGCCAGCAGCCAAGATCCGCCGGGACTAGCGGGAGGAGGGTATGAGCAGTTCTTC

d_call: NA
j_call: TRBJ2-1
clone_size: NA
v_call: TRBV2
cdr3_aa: CASSEAENRAYNEQFF
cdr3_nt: TGTGCCAGCAGTGAAGCGGAAAACAGGGCTTACAATGAGCAGTTCTTC

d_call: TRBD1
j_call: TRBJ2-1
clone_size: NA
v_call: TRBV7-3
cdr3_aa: CASSPGQGANEQFF
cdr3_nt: TGTGCCAGCAGCCCCGGCCAGGGGGCAAATGAGCAGTTCTTC

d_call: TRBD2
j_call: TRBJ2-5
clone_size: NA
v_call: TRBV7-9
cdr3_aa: CASSPLTSGQETQYF
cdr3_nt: TGTGCCAGCAGCCCCCTGACTAGCGGACAAGAGACCCAGTACTTC

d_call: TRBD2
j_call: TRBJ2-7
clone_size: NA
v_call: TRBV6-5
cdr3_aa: CASTPGGGGSYEQYF
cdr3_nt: TGTGCCAGCACTCCCGGCGGGGGGGGATCGTACGAGCAGTACTTC

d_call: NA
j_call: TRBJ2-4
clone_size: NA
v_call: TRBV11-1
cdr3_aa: CASSLAPTENIQYF
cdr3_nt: TGTGCCAGCAGCTTAGCCCCCACTGAAAACATTCAGTACTTC

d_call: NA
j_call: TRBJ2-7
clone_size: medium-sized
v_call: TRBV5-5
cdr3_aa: CASSLIGGEQYF
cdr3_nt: TGTGCCAGCAGCTTGATAGGGGGCGAGCAGTACTTC

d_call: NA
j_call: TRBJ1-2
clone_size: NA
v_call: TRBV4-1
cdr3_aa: CASSQDLGRGYGYTF
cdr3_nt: TGCGCCAGCAGCCAAGACCTAGGGCGGGGCTATGGCTACACCTTC

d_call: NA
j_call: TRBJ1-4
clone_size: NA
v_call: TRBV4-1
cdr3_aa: CASSPPGRVGEKLFF
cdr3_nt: TGCGCCAGCAGCCCTCCCGGGCGGGTGGGTGAAAAACTGTTTTTT

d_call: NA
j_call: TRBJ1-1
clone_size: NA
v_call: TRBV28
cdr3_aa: CASSLLAGQSEAFF
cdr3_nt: TGTGCCAGCAGTTTGCTCGCGGGGCAGTCCGAAGCTTTCTTT

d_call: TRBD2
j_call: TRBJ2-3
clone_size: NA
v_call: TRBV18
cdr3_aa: CASSLLAGDTDTQYF
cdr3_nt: TGTGCCAGCTCACTACTAGCGGGGGACACAGATACGCAGTATTTT

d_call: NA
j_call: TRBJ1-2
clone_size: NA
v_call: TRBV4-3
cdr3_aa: CASSQDLGGNYGYTF
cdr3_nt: TGCGCCAGCAGCCAAGATCTGGGAGGCAACTATGGCTACACCTTC

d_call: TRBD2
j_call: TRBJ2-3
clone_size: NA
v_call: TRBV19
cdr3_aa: CASSPGTSWRTSTDTQYF
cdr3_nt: TGTGCCAGTAGCCCCGGGACTAGCTGGAGGACTAGCACAGATACGCAGTATTTT

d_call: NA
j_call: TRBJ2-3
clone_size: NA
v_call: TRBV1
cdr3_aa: CTSSQEASGRAGASTDTQYF
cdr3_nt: TGCACCAGCAGCCAAGAGGCTAGCGGGAGGGCGGGTGCTAGCACAGATACGCAGTATTTT

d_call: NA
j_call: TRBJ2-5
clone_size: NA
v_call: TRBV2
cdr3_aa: CASSEALQGGRETQYF
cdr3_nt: TGTGCCAGCAGTGAAGCCCTACAGGGAGGGAGAGAGACCCAGTACTTC

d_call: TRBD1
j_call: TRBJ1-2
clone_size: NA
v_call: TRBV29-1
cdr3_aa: CSAGADRGLIHYGYTF
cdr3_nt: TGCAGCGCTGGAGCGGACAGGGGGCTTATCCACTATGGCTACACCTTC

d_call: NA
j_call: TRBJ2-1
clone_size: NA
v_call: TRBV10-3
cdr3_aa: CAISEKRDEQFF
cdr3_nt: TGTGCCATCAGTGAGAAGAGGGATGAGCAGTTCTTC

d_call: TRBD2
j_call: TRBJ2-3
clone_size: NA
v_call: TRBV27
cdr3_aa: CASSRTSGGGDTQYF
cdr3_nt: TGTGCCAGCAGTCGAACTAGCGGGGGGGGAGATACGCAGTATTTT

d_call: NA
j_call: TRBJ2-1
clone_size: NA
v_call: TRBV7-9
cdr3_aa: CASSLVANEQFF
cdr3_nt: TGTGCCAGCAGCTTAGTGGCCAATGAGCAGTTCTTC

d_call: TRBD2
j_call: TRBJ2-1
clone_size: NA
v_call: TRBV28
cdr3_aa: CASSLSSGRLRNEQFF
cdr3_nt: TGTGCCAGCAGCCTGAGCAGCGGGAGGCTCAGGAATGAGCAGTTCTTC